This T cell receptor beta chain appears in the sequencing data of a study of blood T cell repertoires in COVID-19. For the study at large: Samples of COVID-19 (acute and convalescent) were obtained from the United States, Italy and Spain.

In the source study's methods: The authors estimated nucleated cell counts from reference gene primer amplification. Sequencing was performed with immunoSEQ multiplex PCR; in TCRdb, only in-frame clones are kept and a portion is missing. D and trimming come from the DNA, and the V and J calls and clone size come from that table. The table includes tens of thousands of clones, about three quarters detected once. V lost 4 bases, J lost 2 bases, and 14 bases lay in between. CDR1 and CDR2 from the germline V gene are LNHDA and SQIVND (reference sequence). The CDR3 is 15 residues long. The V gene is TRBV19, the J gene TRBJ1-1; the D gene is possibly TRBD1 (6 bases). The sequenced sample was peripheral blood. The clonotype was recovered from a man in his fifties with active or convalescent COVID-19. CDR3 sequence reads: CASSRGPGFNTEAFF. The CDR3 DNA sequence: TGTGCCAGTAGTAGGGGGCCGGGCTTTAACACTGAAGCTTTCTTT.